Below, one T cell receptor beta chain is given with its context. No antigen is known for it. Amplification used 60 Vbeta primers and 13 Jbeta primers. TCRdb keeps only in-frame clones here, not all; method: immunoSEQ multiplex PCR. The profile shows 60,000 to 85,000 clones, just under 75% of them singletons. This specimen belongs to a study of cytomegalovirus exposure and HLA in healthy donors. Study results and caveats: The sole available immune exposure information was CMV serostatus.

Although they were nominally healthy when sampled, donors likely had unrecorded immune exposures. The sequence derives from a human donor in good health. Sequenced material: PBMCs.

This CDR3 reads CASSYPDRGSYEQYF. DNA for the CDR3: TGTGCCAGCAGTTACCCTGACAGGGGATCCTACGAGCAGTACTTC. The chain recombines TRBV6-6 with TRBJ2-7; 8 bases fit TRBD1. Germline V gene lookup returns CDR1 MNHNY and CDR2 SVGAGI (reference sequence). The CDR3 runs 15 residues. With 2 bases clipped from V and 1 base from J, the junction kept 4 bases outside the gene matches.